This record looks at one T cell receptor beta chain sequence and its context. No antigen is known for it. The study used thymus tissue resected during corrective heart surgery. These data belong to a study of human thymus T cells. The J segment lost 3 bases and the V segment lost 4 bases, leaving 10 bases of the junction unmatched. Germline CDR1 is SGHKS and CDR2 is YYEKEE (reference sequence). This CDR3 has 15 amino acids. General study results and limits: What appeared biased in thymic and blood repertoires was the usage of V and J genes.

Measured with immunoSEQ multiplex PCR; TCRdb has only the in-frame clones, and not every one. The sample consists of roughly 120,000 clones, around 94% of them appearing once. Sequenced sample: thymus tissue. This clonotype was obtained from a boy under three years old with a congenital heart defect but otherwise immunologically healthy. This chain connects TRBV5-5 to TRBJ2-7; 7 bases fit TRBD2. CDR3 amino acids: CASSPGLVRLYEQYF. The CDR3 DNA reads as TGTGCCAGCAGCCCAGGACTAGTCAGACTCTACGAGCAGTACTTC.